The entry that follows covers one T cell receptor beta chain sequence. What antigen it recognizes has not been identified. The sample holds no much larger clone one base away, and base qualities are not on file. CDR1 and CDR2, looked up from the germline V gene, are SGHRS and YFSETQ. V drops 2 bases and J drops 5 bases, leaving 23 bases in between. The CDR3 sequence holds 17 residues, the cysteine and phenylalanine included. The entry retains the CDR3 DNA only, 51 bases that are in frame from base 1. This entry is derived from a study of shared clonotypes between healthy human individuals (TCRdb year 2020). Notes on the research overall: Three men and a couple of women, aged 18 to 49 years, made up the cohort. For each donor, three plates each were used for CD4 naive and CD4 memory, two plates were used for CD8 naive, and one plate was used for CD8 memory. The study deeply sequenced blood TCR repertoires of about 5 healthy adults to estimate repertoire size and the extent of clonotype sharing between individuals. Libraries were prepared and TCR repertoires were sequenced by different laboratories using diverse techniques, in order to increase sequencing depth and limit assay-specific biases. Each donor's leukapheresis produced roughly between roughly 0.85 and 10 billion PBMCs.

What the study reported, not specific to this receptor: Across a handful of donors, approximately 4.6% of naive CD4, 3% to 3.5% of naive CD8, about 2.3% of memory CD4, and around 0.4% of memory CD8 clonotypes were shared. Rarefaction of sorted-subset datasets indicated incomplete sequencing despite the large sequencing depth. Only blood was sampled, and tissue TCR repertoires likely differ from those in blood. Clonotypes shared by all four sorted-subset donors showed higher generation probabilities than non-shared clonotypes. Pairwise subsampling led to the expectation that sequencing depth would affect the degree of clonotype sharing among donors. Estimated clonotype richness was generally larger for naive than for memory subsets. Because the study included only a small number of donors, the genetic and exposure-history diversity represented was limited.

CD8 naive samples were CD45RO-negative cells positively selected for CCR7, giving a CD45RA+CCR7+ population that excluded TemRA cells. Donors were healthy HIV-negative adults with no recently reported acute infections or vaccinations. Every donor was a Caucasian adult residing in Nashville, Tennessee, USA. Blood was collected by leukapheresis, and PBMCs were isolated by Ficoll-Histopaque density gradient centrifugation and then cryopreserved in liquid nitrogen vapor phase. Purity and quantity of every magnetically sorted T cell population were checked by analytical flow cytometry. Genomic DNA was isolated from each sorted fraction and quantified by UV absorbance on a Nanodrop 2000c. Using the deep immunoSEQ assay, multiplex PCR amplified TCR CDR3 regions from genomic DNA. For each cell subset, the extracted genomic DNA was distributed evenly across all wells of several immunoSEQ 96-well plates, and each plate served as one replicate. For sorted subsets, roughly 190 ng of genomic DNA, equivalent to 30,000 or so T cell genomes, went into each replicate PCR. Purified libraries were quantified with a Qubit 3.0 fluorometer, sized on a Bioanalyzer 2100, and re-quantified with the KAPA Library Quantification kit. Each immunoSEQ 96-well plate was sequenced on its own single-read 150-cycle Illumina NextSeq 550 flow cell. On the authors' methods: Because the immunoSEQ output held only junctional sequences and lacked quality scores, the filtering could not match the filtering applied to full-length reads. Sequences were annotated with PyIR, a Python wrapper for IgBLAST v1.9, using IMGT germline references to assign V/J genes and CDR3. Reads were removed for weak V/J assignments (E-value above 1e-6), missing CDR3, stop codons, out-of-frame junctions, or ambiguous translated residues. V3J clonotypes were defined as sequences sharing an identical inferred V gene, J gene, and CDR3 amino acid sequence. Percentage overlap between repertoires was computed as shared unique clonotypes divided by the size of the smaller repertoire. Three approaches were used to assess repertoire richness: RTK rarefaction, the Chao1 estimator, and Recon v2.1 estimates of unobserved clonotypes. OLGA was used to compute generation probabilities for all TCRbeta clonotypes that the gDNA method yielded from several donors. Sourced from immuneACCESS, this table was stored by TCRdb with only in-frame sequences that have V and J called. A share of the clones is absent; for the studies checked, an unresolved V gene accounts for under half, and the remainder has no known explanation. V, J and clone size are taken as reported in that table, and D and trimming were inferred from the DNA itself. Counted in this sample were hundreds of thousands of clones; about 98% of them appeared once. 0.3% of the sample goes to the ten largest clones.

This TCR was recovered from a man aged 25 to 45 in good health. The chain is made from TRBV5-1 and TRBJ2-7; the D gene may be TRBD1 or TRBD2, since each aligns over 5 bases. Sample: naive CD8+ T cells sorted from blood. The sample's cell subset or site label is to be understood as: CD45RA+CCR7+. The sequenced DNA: TGCGCCAGCAGCTTTAGGCCCGGGACGGGTATTGGAGACGAGCAGTACTTC. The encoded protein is CASSFRPGTGIGDEQYF.